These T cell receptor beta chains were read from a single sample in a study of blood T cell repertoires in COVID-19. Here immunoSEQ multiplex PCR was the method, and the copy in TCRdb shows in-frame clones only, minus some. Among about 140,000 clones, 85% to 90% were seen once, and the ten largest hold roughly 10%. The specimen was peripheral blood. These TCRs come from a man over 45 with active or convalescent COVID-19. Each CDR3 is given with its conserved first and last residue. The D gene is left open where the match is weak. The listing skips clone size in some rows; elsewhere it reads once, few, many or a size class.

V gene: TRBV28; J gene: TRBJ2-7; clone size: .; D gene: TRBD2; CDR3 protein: CASSRRGGSYEQYF; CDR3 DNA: TGTGCCAGCAGCCGGAGGGGCGGGAGTTACGAGCAGTACTTC
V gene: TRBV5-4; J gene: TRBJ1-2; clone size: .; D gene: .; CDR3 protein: CASSPNREAGYTF; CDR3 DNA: TGTGCCAGCAGCCCTAACAGGGAAGCTGGCTACACCTTC
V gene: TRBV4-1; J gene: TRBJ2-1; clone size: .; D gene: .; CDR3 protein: CASSQGLYGSFNEQFF; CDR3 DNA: TGCGCCAGCAGCCAAGGCCTCTACGGGAGTTTTAATGAGCAGTTCTTC
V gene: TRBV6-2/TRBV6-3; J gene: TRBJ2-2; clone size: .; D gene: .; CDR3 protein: CASSYRTSPNTGELFF; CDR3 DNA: TGTGCCAGCAGTTATCGGACTTCCCCGAACACCGGGGAGCTGTTTTTT
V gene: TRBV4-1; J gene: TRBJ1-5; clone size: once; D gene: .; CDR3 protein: CASSREMRTENLQHF; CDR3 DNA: TGCGCCAGCAGCCGGGAAATGCGGACAGAGAATCTCCAGCATTTT
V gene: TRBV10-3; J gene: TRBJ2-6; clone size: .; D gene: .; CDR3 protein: CAARDTSGANVLTF; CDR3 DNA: TGTGCCGCGAGGGATACCTCTGGGGCCAACGTCCTGACTTTC
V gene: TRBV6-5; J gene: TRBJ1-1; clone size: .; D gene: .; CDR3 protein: CASSYGGVDTEAFF; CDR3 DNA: TGTGCCAGCAGTTACGGGGGGGTTGACACTGAAGCTTTCTTT
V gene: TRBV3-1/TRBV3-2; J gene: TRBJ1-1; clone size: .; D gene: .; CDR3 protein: CASSHAFIQNTEAFF; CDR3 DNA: TGTGCCAGCAGCCATGCGTTTATTCAGAACACTGAAGCTTTCTTT
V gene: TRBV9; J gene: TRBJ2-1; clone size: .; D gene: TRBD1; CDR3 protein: CASTPPGTGGYNEQFF; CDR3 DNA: TGTGCCAGCACCCCGCCAGGGACAGGGGGTTACAATGAGCAGTTCTTC
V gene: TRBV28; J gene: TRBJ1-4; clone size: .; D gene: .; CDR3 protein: CASSILGEANEKLFF; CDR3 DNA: TGTGCCAGCAGTATACTTGGGGAGGCTAATGAAAAACTGTTTTTT
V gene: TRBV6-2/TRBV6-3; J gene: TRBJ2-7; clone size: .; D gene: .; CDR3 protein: CASSYPSTVISSYEQYF; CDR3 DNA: TGTGCCAGCAGTTACCCCTCGACAGTGATCAGCTCCTACGAGCAGTACTTC
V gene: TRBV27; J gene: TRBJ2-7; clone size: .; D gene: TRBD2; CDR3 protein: CATRLGLGPEQYF; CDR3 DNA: TGTGCCACCAGACTAGGACTAGGCCCCGAGCAGTACTTC
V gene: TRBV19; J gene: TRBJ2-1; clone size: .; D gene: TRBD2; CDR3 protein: CASSIDLAGRQFF; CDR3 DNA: TGTGCCAGTAGTATAGACCTAGCGGGAAGACAGTTCTTC
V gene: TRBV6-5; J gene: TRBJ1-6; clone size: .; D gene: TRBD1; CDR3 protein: CASRKQGNSPLHF; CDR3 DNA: TGTGCCAGCAGAAAACAGGGGAATTCACCCCTCCACTTT
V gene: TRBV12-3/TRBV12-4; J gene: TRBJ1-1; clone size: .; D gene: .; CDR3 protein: CASSRTGPAGAFF; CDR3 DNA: TGTGCCAGCAGTCGGACTGGGCCGGCGGGGGCTTTCTTT
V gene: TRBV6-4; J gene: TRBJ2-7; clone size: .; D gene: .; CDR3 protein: CASRSSPSSYEQYF; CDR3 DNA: TGTGCCAGCAGAAGTTCCCCGAGCTCCTACGAGCAGTACTTC
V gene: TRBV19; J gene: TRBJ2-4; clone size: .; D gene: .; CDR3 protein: CASATGGLARAKNIQYF; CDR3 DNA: TGTGCCAGCGCGACAGGGGGACTAGCGAGAGCCAAAAACATTCAGTACTTC
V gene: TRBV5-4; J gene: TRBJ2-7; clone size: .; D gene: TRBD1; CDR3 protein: CASSSGQGASYEQYF; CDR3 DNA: TGTGCCAGCAGTAGCGGACAGGGAGCGTCCTACGAGCAGTACTTC
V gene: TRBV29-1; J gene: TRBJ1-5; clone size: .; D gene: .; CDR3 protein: CSVASGGNQPQHF; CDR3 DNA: TGCAGCGTTGCTTCCGGGGGCAATCAGCCCCAGCATTTT
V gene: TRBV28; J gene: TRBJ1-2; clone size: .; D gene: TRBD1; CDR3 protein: CASRTTGDAGLYTF; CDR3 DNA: TGTGCCAGCAGAACTACAGGGGACGCTGGTCTCTACACCTTC
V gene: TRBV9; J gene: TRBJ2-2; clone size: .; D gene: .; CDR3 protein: CASRSTGELFF; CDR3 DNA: TGTGCCAGTAGGAGCACCGGGGAGCTGTTTTTT
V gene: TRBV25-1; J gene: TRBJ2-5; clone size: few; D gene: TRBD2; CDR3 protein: CASSDIQGGKETQYF; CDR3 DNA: TGTGCCAGCAGTGATATCCAGGGAGGGAAAGAGACCCAGTACTTC
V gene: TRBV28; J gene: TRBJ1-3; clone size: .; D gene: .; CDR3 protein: CASSFSGSSGNTIYF; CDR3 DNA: TGTGCCAGCAGTTTTTCCGGGAGCTCTGGAAACACCATATATTTT
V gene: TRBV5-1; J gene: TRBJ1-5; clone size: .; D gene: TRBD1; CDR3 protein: CASSKTGDQPQHF; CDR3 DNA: TGCGCCAGCAGCAAGACAGGGGATCAGCCCCAGCATTTT
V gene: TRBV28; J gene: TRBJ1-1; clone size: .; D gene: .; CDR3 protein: CASSRLEEVFF; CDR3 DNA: TGTGCCAGCAGTAGGTTAGAGGAAGTTTTCTTT
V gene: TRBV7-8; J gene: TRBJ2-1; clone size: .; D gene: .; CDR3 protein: CASSSTGGDEQFF; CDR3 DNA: TGTGCCAGCAGTTCAACGGGGGGCGATGAGCAGTTCTTC
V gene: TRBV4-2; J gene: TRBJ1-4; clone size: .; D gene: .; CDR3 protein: CASSQDRTGYEKLFF; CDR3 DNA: TGTGCCAGCAGCCAAGATCGAACAGGGTATGAAAAACTGTTTTTT
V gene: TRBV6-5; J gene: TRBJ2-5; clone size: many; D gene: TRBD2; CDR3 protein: CASSYSGGQETQYF; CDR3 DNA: TGTGCCAGCAGTTACAGCGGGGGGCAGGAGACCCAGTACTTC
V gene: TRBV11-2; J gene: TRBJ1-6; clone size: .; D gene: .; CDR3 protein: CASSLEGGSSYNSPLHF; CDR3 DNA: TGTGCCAGCAGCTTAGAAGGGGGTAGCTCCTATAATTCACCCCTCCACTTT
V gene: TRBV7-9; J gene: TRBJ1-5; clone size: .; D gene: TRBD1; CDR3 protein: CASSPGQGINQPQHF; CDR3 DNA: TGTGCCAGCAGCCCGGGACAGGGGATTAATCAGCCCCAGCATTTT